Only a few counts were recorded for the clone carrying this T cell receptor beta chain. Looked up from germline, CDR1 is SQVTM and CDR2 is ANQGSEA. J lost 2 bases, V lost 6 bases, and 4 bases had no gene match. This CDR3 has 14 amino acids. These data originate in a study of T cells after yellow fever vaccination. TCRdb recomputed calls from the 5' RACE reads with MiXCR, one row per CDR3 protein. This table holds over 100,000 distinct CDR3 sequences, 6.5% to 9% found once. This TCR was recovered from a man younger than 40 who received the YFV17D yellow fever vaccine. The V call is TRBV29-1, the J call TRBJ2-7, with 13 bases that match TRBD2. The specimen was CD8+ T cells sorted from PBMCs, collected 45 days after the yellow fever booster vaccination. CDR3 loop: CSVGGLAGTYEQYF. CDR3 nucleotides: TGCAGCGTGGGGGGACTAGCGGGAACCTACGAGCAGTACTTC.